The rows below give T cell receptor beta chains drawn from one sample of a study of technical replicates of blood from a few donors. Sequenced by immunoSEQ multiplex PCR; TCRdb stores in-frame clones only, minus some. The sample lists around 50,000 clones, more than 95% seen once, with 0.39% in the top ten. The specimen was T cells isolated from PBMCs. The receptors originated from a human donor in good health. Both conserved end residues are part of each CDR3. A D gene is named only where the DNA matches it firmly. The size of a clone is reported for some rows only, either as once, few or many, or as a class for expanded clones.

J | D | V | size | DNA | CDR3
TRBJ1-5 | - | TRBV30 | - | TGTGCCTGGACGGGGGGCTCGAGGCAACCCCAGCATTTT | CAWTGGSRQPQHF
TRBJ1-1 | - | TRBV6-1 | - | TGTGCCAGCAGCCAAGGAGTTCGCACTGAAGCTTTCTTT | CASSQGVRTEAFF
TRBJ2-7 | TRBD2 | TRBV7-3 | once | TGTGCCAGCAGCTCCGCAGGTAGCGGGAGGGCCTTAGACGAGCAGTACTTC | CASSSAGSGRALDEQYF
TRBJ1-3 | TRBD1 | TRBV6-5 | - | TGTGCCAGCAGTTACGCAGGGGGTTCGGCTGGAAACACCATATATTTT | CASSYAGGSAGNTIYF
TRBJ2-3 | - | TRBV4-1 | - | TGCGCCAGCAGCCAAGAACGGTTTTTCACAGATACGCAGTATTTT | CASSQERFFTDTQYF
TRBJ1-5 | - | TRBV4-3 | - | TGCGCCAGCAGCCAAATAGAGGGGGACAATCAGCCCCAGCATTTT | CASSQIEGDNQPQHF
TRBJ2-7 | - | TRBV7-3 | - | TGTGCCAGCAGCCCTGCCAGGGGATTCGCCGAGCAGTACTTC | CASSPARGFAEQYF
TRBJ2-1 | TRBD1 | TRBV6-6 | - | TGTGCCAGCAGTAATGCAGACAGGGAGTGGGGCAATGAGCAGTTCTTC | CASSNADREWGNEQFF
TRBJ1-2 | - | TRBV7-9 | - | TGTGCCAGCAGCTCGGGACATGACTATGGCTACACCTTC | CASSSGHDYGYTF
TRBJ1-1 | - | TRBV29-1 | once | TGCAGCGTGACAGATTTGAACACTGAAGCTTTCTTT | CSVTDLNTEAFF
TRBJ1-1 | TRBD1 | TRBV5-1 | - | TGCGCCAGCAGCGTAAACAGGGGGGATGCTGAAGCTTTCTTT | CASSVNRGDAEAFF
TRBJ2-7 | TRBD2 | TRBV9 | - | TGTGCCAGCAGCCCGGGGGGGTACGAGCAGTACTTC | CASSPGGYEQYF
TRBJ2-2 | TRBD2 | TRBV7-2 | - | TGTGCCAGCAGCTTAATAAGCGGGAGGGCCGGGGAGCTGTTTTTT | CASSLISGRAGELFF
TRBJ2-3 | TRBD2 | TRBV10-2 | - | TGCGCCAGCAGGGATAGACTAGCGGGCACAGATACGCAGTATTTT | CASRDRLAGTDTQYF
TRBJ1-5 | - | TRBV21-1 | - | TGTGCCAGCAGCACTACAGGGTCTCGCAATCAGCCCCAGCATTTT | CASSTTGSRNQPQHF
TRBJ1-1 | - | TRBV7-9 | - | TGTGCCAGTACAGGGACTGAAGCTTTCTTT | CASTGTEAFF
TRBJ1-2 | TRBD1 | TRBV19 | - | TGTGCCAGTACCCACCGGGGACAGGGGAATGGCTACACCTTC | CASTHRGQGNGYTF
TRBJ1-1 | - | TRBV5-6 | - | TGTGCCAGCAGCGTGGACCCATTAAACCGACAGGTCCCTAACACTGAAGCTTTCTTT | CASSVDPLNRQVPNTEAFF
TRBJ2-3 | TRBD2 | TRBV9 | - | TGTGCCAGCAGCGAACTAGCGGGAGGAGGGCAGTATTTT | CASSELAGGGQYF
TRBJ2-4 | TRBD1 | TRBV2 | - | TGTGCCAGCAGTGAAAGTATAGGACAGGGCGGATCGGCCAAAAACATTCAGTACTTC | CASSESIGQGGSAKNIQYF
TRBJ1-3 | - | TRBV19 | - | TGTGCCAGTAGTCCTTGGGAGGGAAGAACTGGAAACACCATATATTTT | CASSPWEGRTGNTIYF
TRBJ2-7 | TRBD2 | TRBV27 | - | TGTGCCAGCAGAAAACCCCATGGGACTAGCGGGAGATACGAGCAGTACTTC | CASRKPHGTSGRYEQYF
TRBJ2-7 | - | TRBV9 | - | TGTGCCAGCAGCCTGTTAGGGACATCCTACGAGCAGTACTTC | CASSLLGTSYEQYF
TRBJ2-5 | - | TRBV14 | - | TGTGCCAGCAGCCAAGGCTCCGCAGGTCAAGAGACCCAGTACTTC | CASSQGSAGQETQYF
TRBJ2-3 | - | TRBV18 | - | TGTGCCAGCTCGCCGCAGTCTCTAGCGACTGGCACAGATACGCAGTATTTT | CASSPQSLATGTDTQYF
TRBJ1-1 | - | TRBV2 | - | TGTGCCAAAAATTGGGGCACCGCCGTCACTGAAGCTTTCTTT | CAKNWGTAVTEAFF
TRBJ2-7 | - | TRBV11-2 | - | TGTGCCAGCAGCTTAGATCTTTTGGCATCCTACGAGCAGTACTTC | CASSLDLLASYEQYF
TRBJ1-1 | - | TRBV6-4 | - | TGTGCCAGCAGTGCCCGTTTGAACACTGAAGCTTTCTTT | CASSARLNTEAFF
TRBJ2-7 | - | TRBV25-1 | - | TGTGCCAGCAGTGACCTTGGGAGAGTCTACGAGCAGTACTTC | CASSDLGRVYEQYF
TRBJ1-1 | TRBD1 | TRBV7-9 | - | TGTGCCAGCAGCCCTCAGGGGGCCGGGAACACTGAAGCTTTCTTT | CASSPQGAGNTEAFF
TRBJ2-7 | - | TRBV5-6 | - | TGTGCCAGCAGCTTGGGGCAGGCACCCTACGAGCAGTACTTC | CASSLGQAPYEQYF
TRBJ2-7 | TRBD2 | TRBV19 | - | TGTGCCGGGGGGGTCTACGAGCAGTACTTC | CAGGVYEQYF
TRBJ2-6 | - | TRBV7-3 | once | TGTGCCAGCAGCTCAGGGGAAGCTGGGGCCAACGTCCTGACTTTC | CASSSGEAGANVLTF
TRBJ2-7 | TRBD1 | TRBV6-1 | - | TGTGCCAGCAGTCTTTCCGAGACAGGGGGCCTCGAGCAGTACTTC | CASSLSETGGLEQYF
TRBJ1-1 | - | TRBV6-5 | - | TGTGCCAGCAGCCTCATCGGGAGTGAAGCTTTCTTT | CASSLIGSEAFF
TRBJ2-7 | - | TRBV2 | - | TGTGCCAGCAGTGACGGGACAGCGGGGCAGTACTTC | CASSDGTAGQYF
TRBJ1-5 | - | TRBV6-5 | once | TGTGCCAGCAGAAGAATGGCCGATCAGCCCCAGCATTTT | CASRRMADQPQHF
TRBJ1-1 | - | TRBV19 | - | TGTGCCAGTAGTAGCAACAGGAACACTGAAGCTTTCTTT | CASSSNRNTEAFF
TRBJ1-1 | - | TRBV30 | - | TGTGCCTGGAGGCCAGGGGAGTCAGCTTTCTTT | CAWRPGESAFF
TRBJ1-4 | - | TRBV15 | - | TGTGCCACCAGCAGAGGCAAACTAGCGCGGACAACTAATGAAAAACTGTTTTTT | CATSRGKLARTTNEKLFF
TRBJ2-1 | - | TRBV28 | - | TGTGCCAGTTCCACAGGTACGACAATCGGGGAGCAGTTCTTC | CASSTGTTIGEQFF
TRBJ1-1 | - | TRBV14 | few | TGTGCCAGCAGCCAAGATAGGAGCACTGAAGCTTTCTTT | CASSQDRSTEAFF
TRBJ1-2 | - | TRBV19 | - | TGTGCCAGTAGTGTCAGTCAAGCTAACTATGGCTACACCTTC | CASSVSQANYGYTF
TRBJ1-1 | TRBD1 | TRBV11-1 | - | TGTGCCAGCAGCTTACGGGACAGGATGAACACTGAAGCTTTCTTT | CASSLRDRMNTEAFF
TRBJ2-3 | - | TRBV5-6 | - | TGTGCCAGCAGCCCAACCGGGACTTCCCCCTTCGGAGCAGATACGCAGTATTTT | CASSPTGTSPFGADTQYF
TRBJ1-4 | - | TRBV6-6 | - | TGTGCCAGCAGTTTACTTATTAATGAAAAACTGTTTTTT | CASSLLINEKLFF